This TCR beta chain was recovered during a study of T cell changes during pregnancy in multiple sclerosis. This CDR3 contains 15 residues. The V end lost 5 bases, the J end lost 8 bases, and 19 bases lay between the germline ends. Germline CDR1 is SGHTA and CDR2 is FQGNSA. Repertoires were generated with immunoSEQ multiplex PCR, while TCRdb's copy carries only in-frame clones and drops some. The sample shows some 110,000 clones, 92% of them seen only once. The clonotype originates from a female donor with multiple sclerosis, enrolled in a pregnancy study. V is TRBV7-2 and J is TRBJ2-4; D is perhaps TRBD1 (5 bases). Sequenced here: peripheral blood, sampled after pregnancy. The CDR3 spells CASSTGAGITDIQYF. CDR3 nucleotides: TGTGCCAGCAGCACTGGGGCAGGGATTACGGACATTCAGTACTTC.